The entry below gives a single T cell receptor beta chain sequence along with its context. Its antigen is not known. V lost 6 bases to trimming and J lost 5 bases; unmatched junction nucleotides: 6. Germline assignment: CDR1 SQVTM and CDR2 ANQGSEA. The CDR3 length is 13 residues. The data derive from a study of cytomegalovirus exposure and HLA in healthy donors. General observations from the study: HLA allele associations emerged for around 15,000 TCR beta sequences in a later analysis, at 0.05 false discovery rate. Sequences of the TCR beta chain were said to predict the HLA-A and HLA-B alleles of most subjects accurately.

Vbeta (60) and Jbeta (13) primers were used in the PCR. TCRdb keeps only in-frame clones here, not all; method: immunoSEQ multiplex PCR. The sample consists of 140,000 to 150,000 clones, over 60% of them appearing once. The sample comprised PBMCs. The V and J genes are TRBV29-1 and TRBJ1-5, with 8 bases matching TRBD1. This TCR came from a middle-aged man in good health and CMV-seropositive. CDR3 loop: CSVELDRDQPQHF. CDR3 bases: TGCAGCGTAGAATTGGACAGGGATCAGCCCCAGCATTTT. Combining the CDR3 with reference TRBV29-1 and TRBJ1-5 gives the whole variable domain SAVISQKPSRDICQRGTSLTIQCQVDSQVTMMFWYRQQPGQSLTLIATANQGSEATYESGFVIDKFPISRPNLTFSTLTVSNMSPEDSSIYLCSVELDRDQPQHFGDGTRLSIL.